The clone carrying this TCR beta chain came up once. The data are from a study of blood T cells in healthy people across ages. The trim removed 4 bases at V and 1 base at J, leaving 17 bases unmatched. This CDR3 is 20 amino acids long. From germline, CDR1 is MNHNS and CDR2 SASEGT. Combining a sample-barcoded 5' primer with a J-beta primer mix, a second PCR ran for about 7 to 11 cycles. TCRdb re-called the 5' RACE reads with MiXCR, one entry per CDR3 protein. The sample includes 1,100,000 or so distinct CDR3 sequences, over 35% seen only once; the top ten take 18%. The chain uses TRBV6-1 and TRBJ1-5, with 9 bases lining up with TRBD1. What was sequenced was blood. The sequence was collected from a woman aged 55-70 years in good health. CDR3 coding DNA: TGTGCCAGCAGTGGCACTGTACTGGACAGGGGAGTACTAAGCAATCAGCCCCAGCATTTT. Amino acids: CASSGTVLDRGVLSNQPQHF.